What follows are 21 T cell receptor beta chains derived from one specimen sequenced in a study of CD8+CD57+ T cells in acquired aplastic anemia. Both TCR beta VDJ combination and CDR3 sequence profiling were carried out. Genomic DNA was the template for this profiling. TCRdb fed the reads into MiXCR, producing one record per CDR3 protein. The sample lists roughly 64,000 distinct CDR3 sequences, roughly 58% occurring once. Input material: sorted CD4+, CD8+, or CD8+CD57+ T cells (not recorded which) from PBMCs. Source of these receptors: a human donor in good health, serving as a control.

CDR3 DNA sequence: TGTGCCAGCAGCGATACAGGGGTCAGGGGCAATGAGCAGTATTTT. Its translation is CASSDTGVRGNEQYF. The rearrangement uses TRBV2 and TRBJ2-3; 7 bases match TRBD1. V gave up 6 bases and J gave up 11 bases; unmatched junction bases: 17. The CDR3 contains 15 residues. CDR1 and CDR2 from the germline V gene are SNHLY and FYNNEI.

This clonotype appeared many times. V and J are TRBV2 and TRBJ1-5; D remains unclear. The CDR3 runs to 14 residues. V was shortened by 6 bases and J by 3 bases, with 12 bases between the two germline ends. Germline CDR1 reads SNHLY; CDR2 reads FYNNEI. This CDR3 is CASSPRTPNQPQHF. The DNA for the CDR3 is TGTGCCAGCAGCCCCCGGACCCCCAATCAGCCCCAGCATTTT.

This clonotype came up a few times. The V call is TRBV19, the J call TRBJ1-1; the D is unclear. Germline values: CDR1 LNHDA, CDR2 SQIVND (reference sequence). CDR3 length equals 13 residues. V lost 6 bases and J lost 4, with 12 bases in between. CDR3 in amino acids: CASSQSTGTEAFF. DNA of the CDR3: TGTGCCAGTAGCCAATCTACGGGCACTGAAGCTTTCTTT. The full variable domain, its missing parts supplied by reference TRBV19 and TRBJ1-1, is DGGITQSPKYLFRKEGQNVTLSCEQNLNHDAMYWYRQDPGQGLRLIYYSQIVNDFQKGDIAEGYSVSREKKESFPLTVTSAQKNPTAFYLCASSQSTGTEAFFGQGTRLTVV.

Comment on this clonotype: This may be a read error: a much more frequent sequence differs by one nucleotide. CDR3 sequence (DNA): TGTGCCAGCAGACGGACTAGCGGGTATTACAATGAGCAGTTCTTC. It specifies CASRRTSGYYNEQFF. The chain uses TRBV12-3 or TRBV12-4 and TRBJ2-1, with TRBD2 matching 11 bases. This CDR3 contains 15 residues. The V gene end was trimmed by 6 bases and the J gene end by 4 bases; junction bases not matched to a gene: 5.

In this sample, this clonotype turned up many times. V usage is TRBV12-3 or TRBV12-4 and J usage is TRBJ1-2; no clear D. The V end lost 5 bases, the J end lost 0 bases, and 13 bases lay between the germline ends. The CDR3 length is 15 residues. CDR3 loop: CASSDPGRTNYGYTF. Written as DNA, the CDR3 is TGTGCCAGCAGTGACCCTGGGAGGACTAACTATGGCTACACCTTC.

CDR3 sequence reads: CASGRDRGPTEAFF. CDR3 nucleotides: TGTGCCAGCGGCCGGGACAGGGGGCCCACTGAAGCTTTCTTT. This chain uses TRBV2 with TRBJ1-1; 12 bases align to TRBD1. The CDR3 has 14 residues. Germline CDR1 is SNHLY and CDR2 is FYNNEI. J lost 4 bases, V lost 8 bases, and 5 bases had no gene match.

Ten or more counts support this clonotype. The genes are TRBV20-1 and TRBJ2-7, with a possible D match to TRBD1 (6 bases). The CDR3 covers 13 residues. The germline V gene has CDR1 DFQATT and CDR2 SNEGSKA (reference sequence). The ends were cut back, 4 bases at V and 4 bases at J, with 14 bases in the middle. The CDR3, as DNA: TGCAGTGCTATAGGACAGCCAACTTACGAGCAGTACTTC. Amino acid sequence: CSAIGQPTYEQYF.

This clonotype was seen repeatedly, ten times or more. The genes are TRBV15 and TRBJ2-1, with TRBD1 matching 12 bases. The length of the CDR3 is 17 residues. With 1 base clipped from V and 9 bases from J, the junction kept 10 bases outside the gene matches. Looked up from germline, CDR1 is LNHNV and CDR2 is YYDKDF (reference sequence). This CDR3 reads CATSRGAGTGGLSEQFF. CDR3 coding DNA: TGTGCCACCAGCAGAGGGGCCGGGACAGGGGGCTTGTCTGAGCAGTTCTTC. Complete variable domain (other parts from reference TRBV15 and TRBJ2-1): DAMVIQNPRYQVTQFGKPVTLSCSQTLNHNVMYWYQQKSSQAPKLLFHYYDKDFNNEADTPDNFQSRRPNTSFCFLDIRSPGLGDTAMYLCATSRGAGTGGLSEQFFGPGTRLTVL.

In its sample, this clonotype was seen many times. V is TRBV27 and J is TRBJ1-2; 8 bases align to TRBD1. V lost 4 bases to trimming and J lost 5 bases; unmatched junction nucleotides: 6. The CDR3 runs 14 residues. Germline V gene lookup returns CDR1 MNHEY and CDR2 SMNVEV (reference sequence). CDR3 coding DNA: TGTGCCAGCAGTTCCAGGGGGCGGGGGTATGGCTACACCTTC. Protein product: CASSSRGRGYGYTF.

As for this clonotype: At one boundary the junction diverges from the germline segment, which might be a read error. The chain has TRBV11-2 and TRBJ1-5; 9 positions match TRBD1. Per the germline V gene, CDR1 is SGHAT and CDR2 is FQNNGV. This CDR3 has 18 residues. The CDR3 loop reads CANSLRGDRAHSNQPQHF. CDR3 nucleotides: TGTGCCAACAGCTTACGCGGGGACAGGGCACATAGCAATCAGCCCCAGCATTTT.

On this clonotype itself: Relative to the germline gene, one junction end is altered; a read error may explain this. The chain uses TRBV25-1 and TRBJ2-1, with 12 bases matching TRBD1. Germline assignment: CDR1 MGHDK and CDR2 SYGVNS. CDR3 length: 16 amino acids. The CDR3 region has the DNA TGTGCCTGCAGCGTTGTCCGGGACAGGGGGCGGGGGGAGCAGTTCTTC. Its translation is CACSVVRDRGRGEQFF.

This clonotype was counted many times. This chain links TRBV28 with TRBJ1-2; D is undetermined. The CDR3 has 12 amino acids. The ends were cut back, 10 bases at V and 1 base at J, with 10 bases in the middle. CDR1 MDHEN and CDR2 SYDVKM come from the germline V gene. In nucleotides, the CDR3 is TGTGCCACCAGGCCTTTTAACTATGGCTACACCTTC. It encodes CATRPFNYGYTF.

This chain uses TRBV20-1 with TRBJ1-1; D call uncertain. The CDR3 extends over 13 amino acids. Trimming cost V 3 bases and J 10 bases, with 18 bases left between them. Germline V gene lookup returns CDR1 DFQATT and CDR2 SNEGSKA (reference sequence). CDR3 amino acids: CSASDKPDRGAFF. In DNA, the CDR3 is TGCAGTGCTAGTGACAAGCCAGACCGGGGAGCTTTCTTT.

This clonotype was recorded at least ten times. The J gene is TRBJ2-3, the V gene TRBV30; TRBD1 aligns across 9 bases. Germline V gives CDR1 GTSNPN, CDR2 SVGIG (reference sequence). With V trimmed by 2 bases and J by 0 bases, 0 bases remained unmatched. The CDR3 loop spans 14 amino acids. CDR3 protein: CAWSTGGSTDTQYF. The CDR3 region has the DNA TGTGCCTGGAGTACAGGGGGCAGCACAGATACGCAGTATTTT.

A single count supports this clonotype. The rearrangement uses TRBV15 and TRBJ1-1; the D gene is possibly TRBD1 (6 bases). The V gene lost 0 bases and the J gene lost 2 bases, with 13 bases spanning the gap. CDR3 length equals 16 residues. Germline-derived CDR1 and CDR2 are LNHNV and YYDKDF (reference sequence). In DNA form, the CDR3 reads TGTGCCACCAGCAGAGATTGGAGGGGGTCAAACACTGAAGCTTTCTTT. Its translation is CATSRDWRGSNTEAFF. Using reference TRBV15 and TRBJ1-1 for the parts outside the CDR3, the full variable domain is DAMVIQNPRYQVTQFGKPVTLSCSQTLNHNVMYWYQQKSSQAPKLLFHYYDKDFNNEADTPDNFQSRRPNTSFCFLDIRSPGLGDTAMYLCATSRDWRGSNTEAFFGQGTRLTVV.

The CDR3 DNA reads TGCAGTGAAGCTCTAGCGGGAGGGTACAATGAGCAGTTCTTC. Translation gives CSEALAGGYNEQFF. V and J are TRBV20-1 and TRBJ2-1, with TRBD2 matching 12 bases. There are 14 residues in the CDR3. Germline assignment: CDR1 DFQATT and CDR2 SNEGSKA (reference sequence). With V trimmed by 7 bases and J by 4 bases, 5 bases remained unmatched.

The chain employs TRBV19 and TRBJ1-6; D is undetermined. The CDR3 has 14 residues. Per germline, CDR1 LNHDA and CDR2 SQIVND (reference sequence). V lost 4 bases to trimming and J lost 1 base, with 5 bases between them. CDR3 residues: CASSKKSYNSPLHF. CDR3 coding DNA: TGTGCCAGTAGTAAAAAGTCCTATAATTCACCCCTCCACTTT.

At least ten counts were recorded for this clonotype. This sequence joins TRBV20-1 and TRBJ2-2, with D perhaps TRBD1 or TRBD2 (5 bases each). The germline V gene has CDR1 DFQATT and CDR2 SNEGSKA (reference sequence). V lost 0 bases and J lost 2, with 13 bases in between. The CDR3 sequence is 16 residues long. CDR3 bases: TGCAGTGCTAGAGATCCCGGGGCCATAAACACCGGGGAGCTGTTTTTT. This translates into CSARDPGAINTGELFF.

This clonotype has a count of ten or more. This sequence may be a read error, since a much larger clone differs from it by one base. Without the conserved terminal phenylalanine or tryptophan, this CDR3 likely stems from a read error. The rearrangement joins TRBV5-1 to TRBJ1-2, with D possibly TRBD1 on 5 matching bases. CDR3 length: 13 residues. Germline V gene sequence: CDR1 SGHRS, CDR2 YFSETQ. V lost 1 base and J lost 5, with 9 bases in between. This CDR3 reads CASSLTGEYGYTL. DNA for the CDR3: TGCGCCAGCAGCTTGACAGGAGAATATGGCTACACCCTC.

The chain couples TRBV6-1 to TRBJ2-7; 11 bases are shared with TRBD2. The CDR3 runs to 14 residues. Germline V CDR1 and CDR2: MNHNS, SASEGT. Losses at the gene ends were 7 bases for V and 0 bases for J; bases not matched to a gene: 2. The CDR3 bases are TGTGCCAGCATGGGACTAGCGGCCTCCTACGAGCAGTACTTC. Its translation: CASMGLAASYEQYF.

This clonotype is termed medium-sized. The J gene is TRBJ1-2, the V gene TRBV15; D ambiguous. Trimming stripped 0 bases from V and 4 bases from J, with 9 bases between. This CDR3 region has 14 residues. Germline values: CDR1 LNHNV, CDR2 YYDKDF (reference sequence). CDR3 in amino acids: CATSRDRLSYGYTF. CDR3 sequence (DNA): TGTGCCACCAGCAGAGATAGGCTGAGCTATGGCTACACCTTC.